A selection of T cell receptor beta chains follows, all from one sample in a study of patients and donors after allogeneic stem cell transplantation. One entry per CDR3 protein, called by TCRdb with MiXCR from the RT-PCR reads. The data show over 400,000 distinct CDR3 sequences, with roughly 17% seen just once and about 7% held by the top ten. The sequencing sample was made of blood, either unsorted or a sorted T cell fraction (not recorded which). These receptors all stem from a human donor who was either an allogeneic HSCT recipient or a stem cell or donor lymphocyte infusion donor (not recorded which). It is not recorded whose cells these are; they may come from a transplant donor. Each CDR3 is given with its conserved first and last residue. Fields, in order: clone size, V gene, J gene, D gene, CDR3 DNA, CDR3 protein. A D gene is named only where the DNA matches it firmly. The size entry is marked missing in some rows and otherwise reads once, few, many or a size class.

size: many; V: TRBV13; J: TRBJ2-1; D: .; DNA: TGTGCCAGCAGCCCTCCAACTGGGGCCAATGAGCAGTTCTTC; CDR3: CASSPPTGANEQFF
size: few; V: TRBV7-9; J: TRBJ1-4; D: .; DNA: TGTGCCAGCAGCTACAAAACGGGTGCAACTAATGAAAAACTGTTTTTT; CDR3: CASSYKTGATNEKLFF
size: few; V: TRBV6-1; J: TRBJ2-5; D: TRBD1; DNA: TGTGCCAGCAGTGTGGGGGCACAGGGGGGTAAGACCCAGTACTTC; CDR3: CASSVGAQGGKTQYF
size: .; V: TRBV10-3; J: TRBJ2-7; D: TRBD2; DNA: TGTGCCATCGGCCAAGGGACTAGCGGGGGGGGCTACGAGCAGTACTTC; CDR3: CAIGQGTSGGGYEQYF
size: .; V: TRBV4-1; J: TRBJ2-7; D: TRBD2; DNA: TGCGCCAGCAGCCAAGAAGGAGCGGGAGCGCCCTACGAGCAGTACTTC; CDR3: CASSQEGAGAPYEQYF
size: .; V: TRBV24-1; J: TRBJ2-1; D: TRBD1; DNA: TGTGCCACCAGTGATTACCGGGACAGGGGATTTGGGCAGTTCTTC; CDR3: CATSDYRDRGFGQFF
size: .; V: TRBV12-3/TRBV12-4; J: TRBJ2-1; D: .; DNA: TGTGCCAGCAGCCCCTACAGGGTTGGAGGCAATGAGCAGTTCTTC; CDR3: CASSPYRVGGNEQFF
size: few; V: TRBV12-3/TRBV12-4; J: TRBJ1-6; D: .; DNA: TGTGCCAGCAGTTCCCTGGACAGCATTAATTCACCCCTCCACTTT; CDR3: CASSSLDSINSPLHF
size: few; V: TRBV20-1; J: TRBJ1-2; D: .; DNA: TGCAGTGCTAGACTCCGGGGAAGGAAATCCGGCTACACCTTC; CDR3: CSARLRGRKSGYTF
size: .; V: TRBV19; J: TRBJ1-5; D: TRBD1; DNA: TGTGCCAGTAGCCGGGACAGGGAATATCATCAGCCCCAGCATTTT; CDR3: CASSRDREYHQPQHF
size: .; V: TRBV7-9; J: TRBJ1-5; D: .; DNA: TGTGCCAGCAGCCTCGGGGGGGGCAGCAACAATCAGCCCCAGCATTTT; CDR3: CASSLGGGSNNQPQHF
size: few; V: TRBV4-1; J: TRBJ2-7; D: TRBD1; DNA: TGCGCCAGCAGCCAAGAAGAGACAGGGCTCTACGAGCAGTACTTC; CDR3: CASSQEETGLYEQYF
size: few; V: TRBV9; J: TRBJ1-2; D: TRBD1; DNA: TGTGCCAGCAGCCACCGGACAGGGGGTTTTGGCTACACCTTC; CDR3: CASSHRTGGFGYTF
size: .; V: TRBV27; J: TRBJ1-2; D: .; DNA: TGTGCCAGCAGCCTAGGGGGGGCGAAGGGCTACACCTTC; CDR3: CASSLGGAKGYTF
size: few; V: TRBV6-4; J: TRBJ2-1; D: .; DNA: TGTGCCAGCAGCCGGGTGTTCGGGCCAAGCAATGAGCAGTTCTTC; CDR3: CASSRVFGPSNEQFF
size: .; V: TRBV5-1; J: TRBJ2-5; D: .; DNA: TGCGCCAGCAGCGGGGGACCTCGGGAGACCCAGTACTTC; CDR3: CASSGGPRETQYF
size: .; V: TRBV12-3/TRBV12-4; J: TRBJ1-2; D: TRBD1; DNA: TGTGCCAGCAGTTTTGGGACAGAGGAATATGGCTACACCTTC; CDR3: CASSFGTEEYGYTF
size: .; V: TRBV29-1; J: TRBJ1-1; D: .; DNA: TGCAGCGTGACCGGACTGGAGGGGAACACTGAAGCTTTCTTT; CDR3: CSVTGLEGNTEAFF
size: .; V: TRBV3-1; J: TRBJ2-1; D: .; DNA: TGTGCCAGCAGCCCCTCTGCGGGGAGACCCTACAATGAGCAGTTCTTC; CDR3: CASSPSAGRPYNEQFF
size: .; V: TRBV27; J: TRBJ2-7; D: TRBD1; DNA: TGTGCCAGTTGGGACAGGCTTTCCCCCTACGAGCAGTACTTC; CDR3: CASWDRLSPYEQYF
size: .; V: TRBV5-6; J: TRBJ2-7; D: TRBD1; DNA: TGTGCCAGCAGACGACTCAGGGACAGGGCTTACGAGCAGTACTTC; CDR3: CASRRLRDRAYEQYF
size: .; V: TRBV30; J: TRBJ1-5; D: .; DNA: TGTGCCTGGAAGGGATCTAGCAATCAGCCCCAGCATTTT; CDR3: CAWKGSSNQPQHF
size: .; V: TRBV2; J: TRBJ2-5; D: .; DNA: TGTGCCAGCAATAAGGGGGTTTACCAAGAGACCCAGTACTTC; CDR3: CASNKGVYQETQYF
size: few; V: TRBV25-1; J: TRBJ2-5; D: .; DNA: TGTGCCAGCAGTGATCTGTACCAAGAGACCCAGTACTTC; CDR3: CASSDLYQETQYF
size: many; V: TRBV4-2; J: TRBJ2-7; D: TRBD2; DNA: TGTGCCAGCAGCCAAGAAAGCGGGGGATTCTACGAGCAGTACTTC; CDR3: CASSQESGGFYEQYF
size: many; V: TRBV5-1; J: TRBJ1-1; D: .; DNA: TGCGCCAGCAGCTTGTTAGGTTACACTGAAGCTTTCTTT; CDR3: CASSLLGYTEAFF
size: .; V: TRBV20-1; J: TRBJ2-3; D: TRBD2; DNA: TGCAGTGCTAGTGGGACTAGCGGAATCTTTAGCACAGATACGCAGTATTTT; CDR3: CSASGTSGIFSTDTQYF
size: few; V: TRBV7-6; J: TRBJ2-1; D: TRBD2; DNA: TGTGCCAGCAGCCCTAGCGGAAACTCCTACAATGAGCAGTTCTTC; CDR3: CASSPSGNSYNEQFF
size: few; V: TRBV7-3; J: TRBJ2-1; D: TRBD2; DNA: TGTGCCAGCAGCCTGGGACTAGCGGGAAGCGCTGAGCAGTTCTTC; CDR3: CASSLGLAGSAEQFF
size: few; V: TRBV4-2; J: TRBJ1-1; D: .; DNA: TGTGCCAGCAGCCAAGAGGTAAGCAGGGGCACTGAAGCTTTCTTT; CDR3: CASSQEVSRGTEAFF
size: many; V: TRBV5-1; J: TRBJ2-3; D: .; DNA: TGCGCCAGCAGCTTGGATTCAGATACGCAGTATTTT; CDR3: CASSLDSDTQYF